Presented here are 13 T cell receptor beta chains from one specimen sequenced in a study of shared clonotypes between healthy human individuals (TCRdb year 2020). Libraries were constructed by the immunoSEQ multiplex PCR assay. The table was pulled from immuneACCESS by TCRdb, which kept in-frame rearrangements only. Such tables lose some clones; where checked, under half of the loss comes from unresolved V genes, and the rest has no known cause. Counted in this sample were about 2,100,000 clones; just over 90% of them appeared once. The ten largest clonotypes hold more than 1.5% of the sample. For the CD8 naive samples, CD45RO-negative cells were positively selected for CCR7, yielding a CD45RA+CCR7+ population from which TemRA cells were excluded. Sequencing input: naive CD8+ T cells from PBMCs. The cell subset or site label, read with the paper, signifies: CD45RA+CCR7+. Receptors originate from a man between 18 and 29 years old in good health. Some clones in this sample may be carry-over from other donors' samples.

The genes are TRBV28 and TRBJ1-4; TRBD1 aligns across 9 bases. Germline CDR1 and CDR2: MDHEN and SYDVKM. V shed 7 bases, J shed 6 bases, and the junction held 9 bases outside the gene matches. There are 15 residues in the CDR3. The CDR3 DNA reads as TGTGCCAGCACCAGGGCGGACAGGGGAGATGAAAAACTGTTTTTT. This translates into CASTRADRGDEKLFF. Variable domain in full (rest from reference TRBV28 and TRBJ1-4): DVKVTQSSRYLVKRTGEKVFLECVQDMDHENMFWYRQDPGLGLRLIYFSYDVKMKEKGDIPEGYSVSREKKERFSLILESASTNQTSMYLCASTRADRGDEKLFFGSGTQLSVL.

This chain connects TRBV6-5 to TRBJ1-1; D remains ambiguous. The V gene lost 5 bases and the J gene lost 3 bases, with 10 bases spanning the gap. Germline V lookup: CDR1 MNHEY, CDR2 SVGAGI. The CDR3 sequence is 13 residues long. CDR3 DNA sequence: TGTGCCAGCAGTGGCGACACTTACACTGAAGCTTTCTTT. Its protein product is CASSGDTYTEAFF.

The chain carries TRBV5-1 and TRBJ2-7, with 16 nucleotides matching TRBD2. Germline V CDR1 and CDR2: SGHRS, YFSETQ. Trimming took 0 bases from V and 0 from J; bases not matched to a gene: 3. CDR3 size: 18 residues. The DNA of the CDR3 is TGCGCCAGCAGCTTGGCGGGACTAGCGGGAGGGCACTCCTACGAGCAGTACTTC. Its protein product is CASSLAGLAGGHSYEQYF.

The chain links TRBV15 to TRBJ2-7, with TRBD2 matching over 15 bases. V gave up 5 bases and J gave up 4 bases; unmatched junction bases: 3. This CDR3 has 15 amino acids. The germline CDR1 and CDR2 sequences are LNHNV and YYDKDF (reference sequence). CDR3 sequence (DNA): TGTGCCACCAGCCGTGGGACTAGCGGGAGGTACGAGCAGTACTTC. It encodes CATSRGTSGRYEQYF.

The rearrangement joins TRBV29-1 to TRBJ2-5, with 12 positions matching TRBD1. The CDR3 totals 13 residues. Looked up from germline, CDR1 is SQVTM and CDR2 is ANQGSEA. After removal of 6 bases from V and 1 base from J, the junction contained 0 bases not matched to a gene. CDR3 amino acids: CSVGQGAQETQYF. The CDR3 nucleotides read TGCAGCGTGGGACAGGGGGCCCAAGAGACCCAGTACTTC.

V and J are TRBV12-2 and TRBJ2-1; the tabulated D call, TRBD2, remains unverified against the DNA. TRBV12-2 is reported as a pseudogene. The CDR3 runs 16 residues. The CDR3 protein is CASRLRQLAAYNEQFF. The CDR3 region has the DNA TGTGCAAGTCGCCTCCGCCAACTAGCGGCGTACAATGAGCAGTTCTTC.

This clone was counted between two and nine times. V gene TRBV29-1 combines with J gene TRBJ1-1; no firm D call. The CDR3 is 12 residues long. Trimming took off 7 bases at V and 6 bases at J, with 15 bases between the two ends. Looked up from germline, CDR1 is SQVTM and CDR2 is ANQGSEA. The CDR3 sequence is CSDARTYAEAFF. The CDR3 region has the DNA TGCAGCGACGCACGGACGTATGCTGAAGCTTTCTTT.

This clone was seen only once. The chain recombines TRBV7-9 with TRBJ2-3, with D possibly called TRBD1 or TRBD2 (6 bases each). The V end was cut by 0 bases, the J end by 3 bases, with 16 bases between. CDR1 SEHNR and CDR2 FQNEAQ come from the germline V gene (reference sequence). This CDR3 has 17 amino acids. CDR3 protein: CASSLAGGYLLTDTQYF. Written as DNA, the CDR3 is TGTGCCAGCAGCTTAGCGGGGGGCTACCTACTTACAGATACGCAGTATTTT. Full variable domain (rest looked up from reference TRBV7-9 and TRBJ2-3): DTGVSQNPRHKITKRGQNVTFRCDPISEHNRLYWYRQTLGQGPEFLTYFQNEAQLEKSRLLSDRFSAERPKGSFSTLEIQRTEQGDSAMYLCASSLAGGYLLTDTQYFGPGTRLTVL.

The chain links TRBV4-2 to TRBJ2-3; D not certain. CDR3 length: 14 amino acids. The V gene lost 5 bases and the J gene lost 1 base, with 10 bases spanning the gap. Germline V gene data show CDR1 as LGHNA and CDR2 as YNFKEQ. CDR3 sequence (DNA): TGTGCCAGCAGCGTGCGTCTGGGCACAGATACGCAGTATTTT. It encodes CASSVRLGTDTQYF.

As concerns this clone: Other DNA sequences in the sample encode the same CDR3. The V gene is TRBV28, the J gene TRBJ2-7, with D possibly TRBD1 on 6 matching bases. Germline lookup yields CDR1 MDHEN and CDR2 SYDVKM. Trimming removed 6 bases from V and 4 bases from J, with 7 bases in between. This CDR3 contains 11 residues. DNA for the CDR3: TGTGCCAGCAGCAGGGGATACGAGCAGTACTTC. It codes for CASSRGYEQYF.

This clone was recorded only once. V is TRBV29-1 and J is TRBJ2-1, with D uncertain. The CDR3 is 10 residues long. Germline V gene sequence: CDR1 SQVTM, CDR2 ANQGSEA. The V end lost 5 bases, the J end lost 6 bases, and 5 bases lay between the germline ends. This chain's CDR3 is CSVFGNEQFF. The CDR3 DNA reads as TGCAGCGTTTTCGGCAATGAGCAGTTCTTC.

The rearrangement links TRBV7-9 to TRBJ1-1; D possibly corresponds to TRBD1 (5 bases). Germline V gene data show CDR1 as SEHNR and CDR2 as FQNEAQ (reference sequence). There are 14 residues in the CDR3. Trimming stripped 5 bases from V and 3 bases from J, with 13 bases between. CDR3 in amino acids: CASSPGGGYTEAFF. Here the CDR3 DNA reads TGTGCCAGCAGCCCCGGGGGAGGGTACACTGAAGCTTTCTTT.

This clone was recorded once. J is TRBJ1-1 and V is TRBV29-1; D may be TRBD1 (5 bases). Trimming removed 1 base at V and 5 bases at J, with 14 bases between. The CDR3 totals 14 residues. The germline CDR1 and CDR2 sequences are SQVTM and ANQGSEA. CDR3 bases: TGCAGCGTTGAAGCTGGAGGAGGGGATACTGAAGCTTTCTTT. Translating it yields CSVEAGGGDTEAFF.